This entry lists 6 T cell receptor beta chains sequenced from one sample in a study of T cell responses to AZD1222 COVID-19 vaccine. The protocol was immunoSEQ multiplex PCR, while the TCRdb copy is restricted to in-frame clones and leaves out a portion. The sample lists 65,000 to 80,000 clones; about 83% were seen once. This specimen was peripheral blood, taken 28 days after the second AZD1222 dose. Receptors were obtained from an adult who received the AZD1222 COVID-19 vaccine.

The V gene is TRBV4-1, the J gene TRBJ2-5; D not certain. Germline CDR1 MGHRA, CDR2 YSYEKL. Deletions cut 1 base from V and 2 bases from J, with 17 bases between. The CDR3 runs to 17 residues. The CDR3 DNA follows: TGCGCCAGCAGCCAAGCAAAAGAAGGATGGGGACAAGAGACCCAGTACTTC. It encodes CASSQAKEGWGQETQYF.

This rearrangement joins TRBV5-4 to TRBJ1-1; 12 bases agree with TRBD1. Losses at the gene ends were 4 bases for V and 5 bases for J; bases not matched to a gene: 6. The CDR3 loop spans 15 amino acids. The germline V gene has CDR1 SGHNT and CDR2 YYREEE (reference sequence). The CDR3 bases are TGTGCCAGCAGCGCGTCGGGACAGGGGGCGACTGAAGCTTTCTTT. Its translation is CASSASGQGATEAFF. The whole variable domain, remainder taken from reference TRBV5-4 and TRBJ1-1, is ETGVTQSPTHLIKTRGQQVTLRCSSQSGHNTVSWYQQALGQGPQFIFQYYREEENGRGNFPPRFSGLQFPNYSSELNVNALELDDSALYLCASSASGQGATEAFFGQGTRLTVV.

The CDR3 loop is CASTKERAWTGVRQFF. CDR3 sequence (DNA): TGTGCCAGCACTAAAGAGAGGGCCTGGACAGGGGTTCGGCAGTTCTTC. The chain is built from TRBV7-9 and TRBJ2-1, with TRBD1 matching over 9 bases. The CDR3 runs 16 residues. Germline values: CDR1 SEHNR, CDR2 FQNEAQ (reference sequence). Trimming took 7 bases from V and 12 from J; bases not matched to a gene: 19.

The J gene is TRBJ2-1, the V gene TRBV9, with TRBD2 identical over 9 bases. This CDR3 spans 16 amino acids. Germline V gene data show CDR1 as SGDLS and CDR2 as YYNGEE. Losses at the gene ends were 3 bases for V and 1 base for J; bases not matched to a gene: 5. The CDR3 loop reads CASSGRAGGSYNEQFF. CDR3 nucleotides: TGTGCCAGCAGCGGGAGAGCGGGAGGTTCCTACAATGAGCAGTTCTTC. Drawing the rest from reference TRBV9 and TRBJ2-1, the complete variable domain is DSGVTQTPKHLITATGQRVTLRCSPRSGDLSVYWYQQSLDQGLQFLIQYYNGEERAKGNILERFSAQQFPDLHSELNLSSLELGDSALYFCASSGRAGGSYNEQFFGPGTRLTVL.

The CDR3 nucleotides read TGTGCCAGCACCCTAGGACAGGGAAACTACAATGAGCAGTTCTTC. Translation gives CASTLGQGNYNEQFF. V and J are TRBV9 and TRBJ2-1; the match to TRBD1 covers 8 bases. V was pared by 6 bases and J by 3 bases, with 8 bases of the junction left unmatched. The CDR3 is made up of 15 amino acids. CDR1 is SGDLS, CDR2 YYNGEE, per germline.

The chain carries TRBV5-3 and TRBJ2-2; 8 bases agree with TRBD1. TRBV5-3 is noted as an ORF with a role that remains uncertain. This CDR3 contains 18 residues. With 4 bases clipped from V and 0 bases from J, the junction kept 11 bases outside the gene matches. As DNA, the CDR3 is TGTGCCAGAAGCAAGACCGTCCCGGACAGGGCGAACACCGGGGAGCTGTTTTTT. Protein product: CARSKTVPDRANTGELFF.